A selection of T cell receptor beta chains follows, all from one sample in a study of post-analysis software for immune sequencing data. TCRdb independently ran MiXCR on the PCR reads; one entry per CDR3 protein. This table holds fewer than 850,000 distinct CDR3 sequences, just under 30% found once. Sequencing was performed on blood. Source of these receptors: a girl between 5 and 17 years old with multiple sclerosis. Each CDR3 is given with its conserved first and last residue. D genes are given only for firm matches. The size field is filled for only some rows; it gives once, few, many or a size class.

V gene	J gene	D gene	clone size	CDR3 protein	CDR3 DNA
TRBV5-6	TRBJ2-5	.	.	CASSLGRQFQETQYF	TGTGCCAGCAGCTTGGGTAGACAATTCCAAGAGACCCAGTACTTC
TRBV20-1	TRBJ2-5	.	few	CGCWGLPVETQYF	TGCGGGTGTTGGGGTCTTCCCGTGGAGACCCAGTACTTC
TRBV4-3	TRBJ2-1	.	.	CASGQELAYNEQFF	TGCGCCAGCGGCCAAGAATTGGCCTACAATGAGCAGTTCTTC
TRBV10-1	TRBJ2-6	.	many	CASSESGLGSGANVLTF	TGCGCCAGCAGTGAGTCGGGGCTTGGCTCTGGGGCCAACGTCCTGACTTTC
TRBV29-1	TRBJ1-4	.	few	CSAGSDPKGNEKLFF	TGCAGCGCAGGATCCGACCCCAAAGGAAATGAAAAACTGTTTTTT
TRBV29-1	TRBJ2-5	.	many	CSVRKQGGETQYF	TGCAGCGTCAGAAAACAGGGTGGCGAGACCCAGTACTTC
TRBV7-2	TRBJ2-7	TRBD1	.	CASSFPGQVTEQYF	TGTGCCAGCAGCTTTCCGGGACAGGTGACCGAGCAGTACTTC
TRBV12-3/TRBV12-4	TRBJ2-5	.	.	CASSPSRVEGTGETQYF	TGTGCCAGCAGCCCCTCTCGGGTCGAGGGAACCGGGGAGACCCAGTACTTC
TRBV12-3/TRBV12-4	TRBJ2-5	.	.	CASSFGMGETQYF	TGTGCCAGCAGTTTTGGGATGGGGGAGACCCAGTACTTC
TRBV12-3/TRBV12-4	TRBJ2-4	.	.	CASGMSRWPAGSAKNIQYF	TGTGCCAGCGGCATGTCAAGGTGGCCCGCGGGGTCGGCCAAAAACATTCAGTACTTC
TRBV5-1	TRBJ2-7	.	once	CASSLEVGLGEQYF	TGCGCCAGCAGCTTGGAGGTAGGATTAGGCGAGCAGTACTTC
TRBV6-5	TRBJ2-2	.	.	CASSYVGTGELFF	TGTGCCAGCAGTTATGTTGGCACCGGGGAGCTGTTTTTT
TRBV29-1	TRBJ2-7	.	few	CSVGESYEQYF	TGCAGCGTGGGGGAATCCTACGAGCAGTACTTC
TRBV12-3/TRBV12-4	TRBJ2-1	TRBD2	few	CASSFVASGGNEQFF	TGTGCCAGCAGTTTTGTGGCTAGCGGGGGCAATGAGCAGTTCTTC
TRBV24-1	TRBJ2-3	.	few	CATSDTTPDTQYF	TGTGCCACCAGTGATACCACGCCAGATACGCAGTATTTT
TRBV18	TRBJ2-7	TRBD2	many	CASSPWTSGAYEQYF	TGTGCCAGCTCACCGTGGACTAGCGGAGCCTACGAGCAGTACTTC
TRBV10-3	TRBJ1-1	.	.	CAISESRAGNEAFF	TGTGCCATCAGTGAGTCGAGGGCAGGGAATGAAGCTTTCTTT
TRBV11-2	TRBJ1-4	TRBD1	.	CASSSGGTGGLVEKLFF	TGTGCCAGCAGCTCAGGGGGGACAGGGGGCTTGGTTGAAAAACTGTTTTTT
TRBV2	TRBJ1-6	.	few	CASSAYRYNSPLHF	TGTGCCAGCAGTGCGTACCGGTATAATTCACCCCTCCACTTT
TRBV20-1	TRBJ2-1	.	.	CSARAGILNEQFF	TGCAGTGCTAGGGCGGGGATACTCAATGAGCAGTTCTTC
TRBV12-3/TRBV12-4	TRBJ2-3	.	.	CALGDFRTDTQYF	TGTGCCCTGGGCGACTTCCGCACAGATACGCAGTATTTT
TRBV10-3	TRBJ2-1	.	many	CAISGLQGMDEQFF	TGTGCCATCAGTGGCCTACAGGGTATGGATGAGCAGTTCTTC